The 30 T cell receptor beta chains listed next were all sequenced from one sample in a study of blood T cell repertoires in COVID-19. Sequencing used immunoSEQ multiplex PCR; TCRdb keeps in-frame clones, though not all of them. The sample lists 150,000 to 200,000 clones; more than 75% were seen once. What was sequenced was PBMCs or T cells enriched from blood (not recorded which). These receptors all come from a woman in her forties or fifties with acute COVID-19.

The J gene is TRBJ2-3, the V gene TRBV3-1 (or the pseudogene TRBV3-2); 10 bases match TRBD2. CDR3 length: 17 amino acids. J was trimmed by 3 bases and V by 5 bases; bases with no gene match: 11. The germline gives CDR1 LGHDT, CDR2 YNNKEL (reference sequence). The CDR3 region is CASSSDSGGAATDTQYF. The CDR3 DNA follows: TGTGCCAGCAGCTCCGACAGCGGGGGGGCCGCGACAGATACGCAGTATTTT.

This clone was found many times. The chain couples TRBV6-2 or TRBV6-3 to TRBJ1-6, with 12 bases aligning to TRBD1. The J segment lost 6 bases and the V segment lost 0 bases, leaving 12 bases of the junction unmatched. Germline V gene lookup returns CDR1 MNHEY and CDR2 SVGEGT. The CDR3 sequence is 20 residues long. The CDR3 DNA is TGTGCCAGCAGTTACTCGATGGGGACAGGGGGCCTACCTTCTAATTCACCCCTCCACTTT. It codes for CASSYSMGTGGLPSNSPLHF.

J is TRBJ1-5 and V is TRBV6-2 or TRBV6-3; TRBD1 agrees at 7 bases. The J segment lost 4 bases and the V segment lost 0 bases, leaving 3 bases of the junction unmatched. Germline V gene sequence: CDR1 MNHEY, CDR2 SVGEGT. This CDR3 comprises 15 residues. CDR3 sequence (DNA): TGTGCCAGCAGTTACTCGTCAGGGGGTAATCAGCCCCAGCATTTT. Its translation is CASSYSSGGNQPQHF.

This clone has more than one count but fewer than ten. This chain connects TRBV18 to TRBJ1-4, with TRBD1 matching over 10 bases. This CDR3 contains 16 residues. V shed 6 bases and J 3 bases; nucleotides not matched to a gene: 7. Germline CDR1 is KGHSH and CDR2 is LQKENI. The chain's CDR3 is CASSLTGGSSNEKLFF. The CDR3 DNA follows: TGTGCCAGCTCCCTGACAGGGGGCTCATCTAATGAAAAACTGTTTTTT.

The chain uses TRBV5-8 and TRBJ2-2; tentatively, D is TRBD1 (6 bases). The length of the CDR3 is 12 residues. Germline values: CDR1 SGHTS, CDR2 YDEGEE. Trimming left V 9 bases short and J 6 bases short, with 12 bases between. The CDR3 region has the DNA TGTGCCACAGGGGCAGTGGCCGGGGAGCTGTTTTTT. Amino acid sequence: CATGAVAGELFF.

This clone was observed a single time. CDR3 sequence: CASSPARQGSNQPQHF. CDR3 DNA: TGTGCCAGCAGCCCGGCGCGACAGGGTAGCAATCAGCCCCAGCATTTT. The J gene is TRBJ1-5, the V gene TRBV4-2; 7 bases fit TRBD1. The germline V gene encodes CDR1 LGHNA and CDR2 YNFKEQ. The CDR3 spans 16 residues. Trimming took 4 bases from V and 0 from J; bases not matched to a gene: 6.

The chain recombines TRBV18 with TRBJ2-5; 10 bases align to TRBD2. The ends lost 2 bases at V and 2 bases at J; junction bases unmatched: 5. The CDR3 length is 16 residues. Germline CDR1 is KGHSH and CDR2 is LQKENI. The CDR3 coding sequence is TGTGCCAGCTCACCATCCCTAGCGGGAGTACAAGAGACCCAGTACTTC. Its protein product is CASSPSLAGVQETQYF.

As for this clone: Compared with germline, one end of the junction differs, possibly owing to a read error. The CDR3 DNA reads TGTGCCATCAGCGAGTCGTCTTTGTGGCGGGGGGGGACAGATACGCAGTATTTT. Translation gives CAISESSLWRGGTDTQYF. This sequence joins TRBV10-3 and TRBJ2-3, with 9 positions matching TRBD2. The CDR3 spans 18 residues. Germline lookup yields CDR1 ENHRY and CDR2 SYGVKD.

The J gene is TRBJ1-6, the V gene TRBV24-1; D ambiguous. V was clipped by 9 bases and J by 6 bases, with 8 bases between them. Germline values: CDR1 KGHDR, CDR2 SFDVKD. The CDR3 loop spans 12 amino acids. CDR3 sequence reads: CATEQLNSPLHF. The CDR3 DNA sequence: TGTGCCACCGAACAGCTTAATTCACCCCTCCACTTT.

This chain uses TRBV5-5 with TRBJ1-4; D is perhaps TRBD1 (5 bases). The V end lost 7 bases, the J end lost 8 bases, and 12 bases lay between the germline ends. The CDR3 sequence is 12 residues long. CDR1 is SGHKS and CDR2 is YYEKEE in the germline V gene (reference sequence). The CDR3, as DNA: TGTGCCAGCCAAACAGGAATAGAAAAACTGTTTTTT. Its translation: CASQTGIEKLFF.

The J gene is TRBJ2-2, the V gene TRBV5-4; TRBD2 aligns across 8 bases. Germline V lookup: CDR1 SGHNT, CDR2 YYREEE (reference sequence). The CDR3 contains 16 residues. Trimming took 6 bases from V and 7 from J; bases not matched to a gene: 14. CDR3: CASKRGGQVVVGELFF. In DNA, the CDR3 is TGTGCCAGCAAACGCGGGGGGCAGGTAGTTGTCGGGGAGCTGTTTTTT.

This rearrangement joins TRBV20-1 to TRBJ1-2, with D possibly being TRBD1 (5 bases). This CDR3 has 11 amino acids. Germline V gene sequence: CDR1 DFQATT, CDR2 SNEGSKA (reference sequence). Written as DNA, the CDR3 is TGCAGCTTGACAGCAAACTATGGCTACACCTTC. It encodes CSLTANYGYTF.

The chain employs TRBV28 and TRBJ1-6; D possibly corresponds to TRBD1 (6 bases). This CDR3 region has 16 residues. The ends were cut back, 2 bases at V and 10 bases at J, with 18 bases in the middle. In germline, CDR1 is MDHEN, CDR2 SYDVKM. In DNA, the CDR3 is TGTGCCAGCAGTTTAGGTTCTGCAGGGGCCAAGTCACCCCTCCACTTT. This translates into CASSLGSAGAKSPLHF.

This clone was seen more than once but under ten times. The V and J genes are TRBV5-6 and TRBJ2-7; 8 nucleotides agree with TRBD1. Per germline, CDR1 SGHDT and CDR2 YYEEEE. The junction had 8 bases not matched to a gene; V was cut back by 5 bases and J by 1 base. The CDR3 runs to 15 residues. CDR3 sequence reads: CASSTPRDRSYEQYV. CDR3 nucleotides: TGTGCCAGCAGTACGCCCCGGGACAGGTCCTACGAGCAGTACGTC.

The rearrangement joins TRBV7-2 to TRBJ2-1; 7 positions match TRBD1. This CDR3 has 15 amino acids. The germline gives CDR1 SGHTA, CDR2 FQGNSA. After removal of 2 bases from V and 4 bases from J, the junction contained 5 bases not matched to a gene. The CDR3 DNA sequence: TGTGCCAGCAGCTTAAGTGACAGGGTATACAATGAGCAGTTCTTC. Translating it yields CASSLSDRVYNEQFF.

J is TRBJ1-1 and V is TRBV27; D uncertain. V dropped 3 bases and J dropped 1 base, with 9 bases sitting between them. Germline V gene lookup returns CDR1 MNHEY and CDR2 SMNVEV (reference sequence). This CDR3 has 14 amino acids. The CDR3 DNA follows: TGTGCCAGCAGTTTGCTGGAGGGGAACACTGAAGCTTTCTTT. Protein: CASSLLEGNTEAFF.

The chain employs TRBV13 and TRBJ1-2; D ambiguous. The CDR3 length is 17 residues. Germline CDR1 and CDR2: PRHDT and FYEKMQ (reference sequence). Trimming cost V 4 bases and J 8 bases, with 26 bases left between them. The CDR3 is CASSSGSRDRRTKGYTF. The CDR3 bases are TGTGCCAGCAGCTCGGGGTCGAGAGACCGCCGGACTAAGGGCTACACCTTC. The full variable domain, completed using reference TRBV13 and TRBJ1-2, is AAGVIQSPRHLIKEKRETATLKCYPIPRHDTVYWYQQGPGQDPQFLISFYEKMQSDKGSIPDRFSAQQFSDYHSELNMSSLELGDSALYFCASSSGSRDRRTKGYTFGSGTRLTVV.

The chain carries TRBV19 and TRBJ2-4; tentative D call: TRBD2 (6 bases). CDR3 size: 16 residues. V was shortened by 3 bases and J by 9 bases, with 21 bases between the two germline ends. Germline V CDR1 and CDR2: LNHDA, SQIVND (reference sequence). The CDR3 nucleotides are TGTGCCAGTAGTATGGCTACGGGACTCGTAGAGGGCATTCAGTACTTC. Its translation is CASSMATGLVEGIQYF.

The chain has TRBV5-4 and TRBJ2-1, with 9 bases aligning to TRBD2. CDR3 size: 14 residues. V gave up 4 bases and J gave up 6 bases; unmatched junction bases: 5. The germline V gene has CDR1 SGHNT and CDR2 YYREEE (reference sequence). This CDR3 reads CASSPGLATNEQFF. For the CDR3, the DNA is TGTGCCAGCAGCCCGGGACTAGCAACCAATGAGCAGTTCTTC.

J is TRBJ2-2 and V is TRBV30; no clear D gene. Trimming took off 0 bases at V and 3 bases at J, with 11 bases between the two ends. The CDR3 has 15 residues. CDR1 and CDR2 from the germline V gene are GTSNPN and SVGIG (reference sequence). Here the CDR3 DNA reads TGTGCCTGGAGTGTACTCGGTGCGGACACCGGGGAGCTGTTTTTT. Protein sequence: CAWSVLGADTGELFF.

This clone was detected ten times or more. The chain uses TRBV28 and TRBJ1-2; 7 positions agree with TRBD1. The V gene end was trimmed by 6 bases and the J gene end by 7 bases; junction bases not matched to a gene: 17. Per germline, CDR1 MDHEN and CDR2 SYDVKM. The CDR3 length is 16 residues. This chain's CDR3 is CASRLFGGQAEGGYTF. The CDR3 coding sequence is TGTGCCAGCAGACTTTTCGGCGGACAGGCCGAGGGTGGCTACACCTTC.

The chain uses TRBV30 and TRBJ1-2, with TRBD1 as a possible D gene (6 bases). The CDR3 runs to 13 residues. The V end lost 1 base, the J end lost 4 bases, and 10 bases lay between the germline ends. Looked up from germline, CDR1 is GTSNPN and CDR2 is SVGIG (reference sequence). CDR3 nucleotide sequence: TGTGCCTGGAGTGGGGGGCGCTTCTATGGCTACACCTTC. This codes for CAWSGGRFYGYTF.

The chain employs TRBV6-6 and TRBJ1-2, with D unclear. Deletions cut 5 bases from V and 4 bases from J, with 14 bases between. Germline values: CDR1 MNHNY, CDR2 SVGAGI (reference sequence). The CDR3 sequence is 14 residues long. The CDR3 nucleotides are TGTGCCAGCAGTGAGCATTACGGAGCCTATGGCTACACCTTC. Its translation: CASSEHYGAYGYTF.

The chain recombines TRBV27 with TRBJ2-7; the D gene is possibly TRBD2 (6 bases). Germline V gives CDR1 MNHEY, CDR2 SMNVEV (reference sequence). The V gene lost 6 bases and the J gene lost 5 bases, with 17 bases spanning the gap. CDR3 length equals 14 residues. The CDR3 loop reads CASRPRVEGDEQYV. The CDR3 DNA reads TGTGCCAGCAGGCCCCGGGTGGAGGGAGACGAGCAGTACGTC.

The CDR3 DNA reads as TGTGCCAGCAGCTTAGTCTTACGGGGGGCCCTGAACACTGAAGCTTTCTTT. Amino acids: CASSLVLRGALNTEAFF. This rearrangement joins TRBV11-2 to TRBJ1-1; the D gene is possibly TRBD1 (6 bases). Trimming took 1 base from V and 0 from J, leaving 15 bases between them. Germline CDR1 reads SGHAT; CDR2 reads FQNNGV. The CDR3 loop spans 17 amino acids.

The V gene is TRBV9, the J gene TRBJ2-3, with TRBD2 matching over 13 bases. Losses at the gene ends were 3 bases for V and 3 bases for J; bases not matched to a gene: 7. The germline gives CDR1 SGDLS, CDR2 YYNGEE. The CDR3 has 17 amino acids. CDR3: CASSAGETSGGTDTQYF. The CDR3 nucleotides are TGTGCCAGCAGCGCCGGTGAGACTAGCGGGGGGACAGATACGCAGTATTTT.

CDR3 region: CASLGQGYNEQFF. Written as DNA, the CDR3 is TGTGCCAGCCTGGGACAAGGATACAATGAGCAGTTCTTC. The chain uses TRBV28 and TRBJ2-1; D may be TRBD1 (6 bases). Deletions cut 8 bases from V and 4 bases from J, with 12 bases between. Looked up from germline, CDR1 is MDHEN and CDR2 is SYDVKM. This CDR3 contains 13 residues.

A note on this clone: The same CDR3 arises from other DNA sequences in this sample as well. The chain recombines TRBV18 with TRBJ2-3, with TRBD1 matching over 8 bases. With 3 bases clipped from V and 1 base from J, the junction kept 6 bases outside the gene matches. CDR3 length equals 16 residues. Germline CDR1 is KGHSH and CDR2 is LQKENI. CDR3 amino acids: CASSPGPGQGTDTQYF. CDR3 nucleotide sequence: TGTGCCAGCTCACCTGGACCGGGACAGGGCACAGATACGCAGTATTTT.

This clone has a count of ten or more. The gene calls are TRBV7-9 and TRBJ2-3; tentative D call: TRBD2 (6 bases). V lost 7 bases, J lost 1 base, and 12 bases lay in between. CDR3 length equals 14 residues. Germline CDR1 SEHNR, CDR2 FQNEAQ (reference sequence). This chain's CDR3 is CASIEGGGTDTQYF. The CDR3 DNA reads as TGTGCCAGCATCGAGGGCGGGGGCACAGATACGCAGTATTTT.

This chain connects TRBV6-6 to TRBJ2-1, with D possibly being TRBD1 (6 bases). Trimming cost V 10 bases and J 4 bases, with 8 bases left between them. Germline lookup yields CDR1 MNHNY and CDR2 SVGAGI (reference sequence). This CDR3 region has 11 residues. This CDR3 is CATTGYNEQFF. The CDR3 DNA is TGTGCCACCACAGGGTACAATGAGCAGTTCTTC.